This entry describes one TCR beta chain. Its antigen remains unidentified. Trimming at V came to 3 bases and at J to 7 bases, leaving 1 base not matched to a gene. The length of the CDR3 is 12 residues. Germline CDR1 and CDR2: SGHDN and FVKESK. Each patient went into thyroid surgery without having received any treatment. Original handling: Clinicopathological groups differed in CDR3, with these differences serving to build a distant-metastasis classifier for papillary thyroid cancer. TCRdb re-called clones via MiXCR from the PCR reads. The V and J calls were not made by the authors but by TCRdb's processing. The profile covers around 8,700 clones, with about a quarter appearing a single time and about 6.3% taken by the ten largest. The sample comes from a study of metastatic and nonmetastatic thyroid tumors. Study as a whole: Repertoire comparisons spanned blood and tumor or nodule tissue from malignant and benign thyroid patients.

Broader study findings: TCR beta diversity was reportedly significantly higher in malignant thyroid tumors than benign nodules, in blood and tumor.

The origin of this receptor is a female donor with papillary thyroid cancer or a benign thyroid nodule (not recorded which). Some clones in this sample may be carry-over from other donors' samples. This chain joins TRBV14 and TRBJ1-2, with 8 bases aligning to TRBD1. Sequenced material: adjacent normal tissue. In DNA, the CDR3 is TGTGCCAGCAGCCAGGACAGGGTTGGCTACACCTTC. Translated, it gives CASSQDRVGYTF.